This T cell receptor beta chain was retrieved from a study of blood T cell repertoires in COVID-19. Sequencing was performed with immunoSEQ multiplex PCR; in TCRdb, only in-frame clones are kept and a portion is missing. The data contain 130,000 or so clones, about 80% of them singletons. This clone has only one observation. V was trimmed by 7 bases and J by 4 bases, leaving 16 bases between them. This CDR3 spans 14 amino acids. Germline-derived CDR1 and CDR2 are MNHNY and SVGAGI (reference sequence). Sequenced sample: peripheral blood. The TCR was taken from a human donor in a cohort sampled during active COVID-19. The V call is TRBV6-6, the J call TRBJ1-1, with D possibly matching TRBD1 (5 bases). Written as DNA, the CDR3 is TGTGCCAGCACCCCCCCGAGCAGGGTCACTGAAGCTTTCTTT. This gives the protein CASTPPSRVTEAFF.